The clone carrying this T cell receptor beta chain has only a few counts. Its specificity is not known. The sample comes from a study of blood T cells in healthy people across ages. Study findings and constraints: Naive T cell percentage and TCR beta diversity correlated strongly.

Combining a sample-barcoded 5' primer with a J-beta primer mix, a second PCR ran for about 7 to 11 cycles. TCRdb reprocessed the 5' RACE reads with MiXCR, giving one entry per CDR3 protein. The sample has around 1.5 million distinct CDR3 sequences; roughly 45% are singletons. The CDR3 contains 17 residues. Looked up from germline, CDR1 is MNHNS and CDR2 is SASEGT. Losses at the gene ends were 0 bases for V and 5 bases for J; bases not matched to a gene: 8. The source of this sequence is a woman aged 18-29 years in good health. V and J are TRBV6-1 and TRBJ2-3; 10 bases align to TRBD2. Sample: blood. The CDR3 region is CASSEATAGGRGDTQYF. CDR3 bases: TGTGCCAGCAGTGAAGCAACAGCGGGGGGGCGGGGAGATACGCAGTATTTT.